What follows describes a single T cell receptor beta chain. The antigen remains undetermined. This sample was included in a study of blood T cells in healthy people across ages. Study-level findings and limits: Percentage of naive T cells showed a strong correlation with TCR beta diversity. Bulk PBMC profiling left naive and antigen-experienced comparisons inconclusive.

A second PCR, run for about 7 to 11 cycles, used a sample-barcoded 5' primer plus a J-beta primer mix. TCRdb called the 5' RACE reads again in MiXCR, with one record for every CDR3 protein. The sample carries roughly 680,000 distinct CDR3 sequences, around 50% recorded once. There were healthy Caucasian individuals from Russia, aged roughly 6 to 100, serving as donors. The CDR3 loop spans 15 amino acids. The ends were cut back, 6 bases at V and 5 bases at J, with 17 bases in the middle. In germline, CDR1 is MNHNY, CDR2 SVGAGI (reference sequence). The chain recombines TRBV6-6 with TRBJ2-1; D perhaps matches TRBD1 (5 bases). The sample taken for sequencing was blood. This sequence was found in an elderly woman in good health. CDR3 bases: TGTGCCAGCAGCCCCGTCCGCAGGGTGAACAATGAGCAGTTCTTC. It yields the protein CASSPVRRVNNEQFF.